There are many counts of the clone carrying this T cell receptor (beta chain). The CDR3 spans 13 residues. The V end was cut by 4 bases, the J end by 8 bases, with 15 bases between. The germline gives CDR1 DFQATT, CDR2 SNEGSKA (reference sequence). This specimen belongs to a study of human T cells and chemical hapten exposure. Noted time point: pre-sensitization, week 0. Treatment in this sample: therapeutic diphenylcyclopropenone sensitization with weekly scalp DPC. Phlebotomy was performed prior to application of every patch test. MiXCR, run by TCRdb on the RACE reads, gives a single entry per CDR3 protein. Of approximately 52,000 distinct CDR3 sequences listed, about 9.2% are singletons.

The sequences come from whole blood, collected in connection with sensitization to the hapten diphenylcyclopropenone (DPC). The receptor comes from a woman aged 40 to 49 with alopecia areata. Some clones in this sample may be carry-over from other donors' samples. The chain combines TRBV20-1 with TRBJ2-1; no clear D. This CDR3 reads CSATTSPGYEQFF. The CDR3 coding sequence is TGCAGTGCTACCACCTCACCCGGTTATGAGCAGTTCTTC.